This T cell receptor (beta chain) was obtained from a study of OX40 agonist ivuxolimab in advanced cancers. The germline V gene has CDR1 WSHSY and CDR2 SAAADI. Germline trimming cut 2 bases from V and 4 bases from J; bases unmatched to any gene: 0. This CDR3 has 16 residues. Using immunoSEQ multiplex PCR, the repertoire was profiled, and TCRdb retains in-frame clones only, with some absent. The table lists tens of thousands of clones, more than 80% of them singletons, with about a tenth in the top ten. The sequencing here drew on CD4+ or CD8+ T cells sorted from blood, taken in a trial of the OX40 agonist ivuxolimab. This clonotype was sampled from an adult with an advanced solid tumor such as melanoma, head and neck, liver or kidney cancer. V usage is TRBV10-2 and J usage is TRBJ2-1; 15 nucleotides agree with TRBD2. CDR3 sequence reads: CASSEGLAGGYNEQFF. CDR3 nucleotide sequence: TGCGCCAGCAGTGAGGGACTAGCGGGAGGGTACAATGAGCAGTTCTTC.